The 25 T cell receptor beta chains below all came from one sample that was sequenced in a study of blood T cell repertoires in COVID-19. TCRdb's table, derived via immunoSEQ multiplex PCR, lists solely in-frame clones and lacks some. The table lists 310,000 or so clones, roughly 82% of them singletons. Source material: peripheral blood. These receptors were taken from a woman aged 45-59 years with acute or convalescent COVID-19.

This chain joins TRBV5-5 and TRBJ2-3; 13 bases are shared with TRBD2. J lost 2 bases, V lost 4 bases, and 7 bases had no gene match. The CDR3 loop spans 17 amino acids. Germline CDR1 reads SGHKS; CDR2 reads YYEKEE (reference sequence). CDR3 loop: CASSQIGLAGATDTQYF. The CDR3 DNA reads as TGTGCCAGCAGCCAGATAGGACTAGCGGGGGCCACAGATACGCAGTATTTT.

The rearrangement uses TRBV24-1 and TRBJ2-1; TRBD1 agrees at 8 bases. This CDR3 has 16 amino acids. Per germline, CDR1 KGHDR and CDR2 SFDVKD. The V segment lost 3 bases and the J segment 1 base; nucleotides outside the gene matches: 4. CDR3 coding DNA: TGTGCCACCAGTGATCCCGGACAGGGATCCTACAATGAGCAGTTCTTC. Protein sequence: CATSDPGQGSYNEQFF.

This sequence joins TRBV4-3 and TRBJ1-5, with TRBD1 as a possible D gene (5 bases). V lost 3 bases and J 0 bases, leaving 15 bases between the germline ends. CDR1 and CDR2 from the germline V gene are LGHNA and YSLEER. This CDR3 has 17 residues. CDR3 residues: CASSQGVRGYSNQPQHF. As DNA, the CDR3 is TGCGCCAGCAGCCAGGGGGTACGGGGGTATAGCAATCAGCCCCAGCATTTT.

This sequence joins TRBV10-3 and TRBJ2-3; 12 nucleotides match TRBD2. Germline V CDR1 and CDR2: ENHRY, SYGVKD. V lost 3 bases, J lost 3 bases, and 4 bases stayed unmatched. This CDR3 spans 16 amino acids. DNA for the CDR3: TGTGCCATCAGTGACCTAGCGGGAGGGAGGACAGATACGCAGTATTTT. Translated, it gives CAISDLAGGRTDTQYF.

This clone occurred a few times. V usage is TRBV12-3 or TRBV12-4 and J usage is TRBJ1-4; D gene uncertain. V was cut by 3 bases and J by 7 bases, with 9 bases left in between. CDR3 length equals 13 residues. The CDR3 DNA follows: TGTGCCAGCAGTTTGTCAGTTGCTGAAAAACTGTTTTTT. It yields the protein CASSLSVAEKLFF.

In nucleotides, the CDR3 is TGCGCCAGCAGCTTCTCAACTGAAGCCTACGAGCAGTACTTC. It specifies CASSFSTEAYEQYF. This rearrangement joins TRBV5-1 to TRBJ2-7; D unresolved. Trimming left V 2 bases short and J 2 bases short, with 11 bases between. This CDR3 is built from 14 residues. Germline values: CDR1 SGHRS, CDR2 YFSETQ.

The chain employs TRBV27 and TRBJ1-1; D is ambiguous. V dropped 5 bases and J dropped 2 bases, with 9 bases sitting between them. The CDR3 is 13 residues long. CDR1 and CDR2 from the germline V gene are MNHEY and SMNVEV (reference sequence). The CDR3: CASSLGQNTEAFF. The DNA of the CDR3 is TGTGCCAGCAGTCTCGGTCAAAACACTGAAGCTTTCTTT.

The gene calls are TRBV6-1 and TRBJ2-5; D perhaps matches TRBD1 (6 bases). CDR3 length: 14 amino acids. The V end lost 1 base, the J end lost 5 bases, and 11 bases lay between the germline ends. The germline V gene encodes CDR1 MNHNS and CDR2 SASEGT. The CDR3 DNA reads TGTGCCAGCAGTGAAGACAGGGTCCGGGAGACCCAGTACTTC. Translation gives CASSEDRVRETQYF.

For this clone: Other DNA sequences of this sample code for an identical CDR3. This rearrangement joins TRBV6-1 to TRBJ2-7, with a possible D match to TRBD2 (5 bases). Trimming removed 3 bases at V and 0 bases at J, with 12 bases between. The CDR3 contains 15 residues. Germline CDR1 is MNHNS and CDR2 is SASEGT. The CDR3 reads CASSERTGSSYEQYF. The CDR3 nucleotides are TGTGCCAGCAGTGAGAGGACTGGAAGCTCCTACGAGCAGTACTTC.

The chain is built from TRBV4-3 and TRBJ2-5; the D is unclear. The CDR3 runs 13 residues. Germline-derived CDR1 and CDR2 are LGHNA and YSLEER. V was trimmed by 1 base and J by 2 bases, leaving 5 bases between them. CDR3 residues: CASSQGIQETQYF. The CDR3 DNA reads as TGCGCCAGCAGCCAAGGTATACAAGAGACCCAGTACTTC.

V gene TRBV9 combines with J gene TRBJ2-7, with TRBD1 matching 9 bases. Germline CDR1 SGDLS, CDR2 YYNGEE. The CDR3 spans 13 residues. V gave up 4 bases and J gave up 5 bases; unmatched junction bases: 4. As DNA, the CDR3 is TGTGCCAGCAGCTTGGACAGGGGAGACGAGCAGTACTTC. Translated: CASSLDRGDEQYF.

This sequence joins TRBV7-2 and TRBJ2-5; 7 bases map to TRBD2. The CDR3 totals 14 residues. With V trimmed by 5 bases and J by 2 bases, 5 bases remained unmatched. CDR1 is SGHTA, CDR2 FQGNSA, per germline. In DNA form, the CDR3 reads TGTGCCAGCAGCCGGCTAGCGGCGCAAGAGACCCAGTACTTC. Its translation: CASSRLAAQETQYF.

The V gene is TRBV27, the J gene TRBJ2-3, with D possibly being TRBD1 (8 bases). Between the trimmed V and J ends, which lost 6 bases and 4 bases, there was a span of 14 bases. Germline CDR1 and CDR2: MNHEY and SMNVEV (reference sequence). CDR3 size: 14 residues. The CDR3, as DNA: TGTGCCAGCAGAGACAGGGGAGGGGCAGATACGCAGTATTTT. Residues: CASRDRGGADTQYF.

For the CDR3, the DNA is TGTGCCAGCAGTGAAGTAGCCCTTATCTATGGCTACACCTTC. As protein: CASSEVALIYGYTF. The chain employs TRBV6-1 and TRBJ1-2; D is ambiguous. V was cut by 1 base and J by 4 bases, with 10 bases left in between. Germline values: CDR1 MNHNS, CDR2 SASEGT. CDR3 length: 14 amino acids.

This chain connects TRBV4-3 to TRBJ2-3, with 7 bases fitting TRBD1. Germline V gene data show CDR1 as LGHNA and CDR2 as YSLEER. This CDR3 is built from 16 residues. V was clipped by 1 base and J by 4 bases; unmatched bases: 8. The CDR3 reads CASSQGVKGAADTQYF. Written as DNA, the CDR3 is TGCGCCAGCAGCCAAGGAGTGAAGGGGGCCGCAGATACGCAGTATTTT.

V is TRBV29-1 and J is TRBJ1-1; D is undetermined. The CDR3 consists of 15 residues. Between the trimmed V and J ends, which lost 4 bases and 0 bases, there was a span of 15 bases. Germline-derived CDR1 and CDR2 are SQVTM and ANQGSEA. The CDR3 loop is CSVGFLYNLNTEAFF. CDR3 bases: TGCAGCGTTGGTTTTCTGTATAACTTGAACACTGAAGCTTTCTTT.

This clone appeared a few times. The chain joins TRBV7-8 to TRBJ2-7; D is possibly TRBD1 (6 bases). Trimming pared 6 bases from V and 2 bases from J, leaving 23 bases between. CDR1 is SGHVS, CDR2 FQNEAQ, per germline. The CDR3 has 17 residues. This CDR3 reads CASRILGGTQGPYEQYF. The CDR3 bases are TGTGCCAGCAGGATCTTGGGTGGGACACAGGGCCCCTACGAGCAGTACTTC.

This rearrangement joins TRBV29-1 to TRBJ1-2, with TRBD1 identical over 10 bases. From germline, CDR1 is SQVTM and CDR2 ANQGSEA. With 5 bases clipped from V and 5 bases from J, the junction kept 5 bases outside the gene matches. This CDR3 has 13 residues. CDR3: CSVLRDRGYGYTF. CDR3 DNA sequence: TGCAGCGTTCTAAGGGACAGGGGATATGGCTACACCTTC. Based on the CDR3 plus reference TRBV29-1 and TRBJ1-2, the full variable domain is SAVISQKPSRDICQRGTSLTIQCQVDSQVTMMFWYRQQPGQSLTLIATANQGSEATYESGFVIDKFPISRPNLTFSTLTVSNMSPEDSSIYLCSVLRDRGYGYTFGSGTRLTVV.

The chain is built from TRBV4-1 and TRBJ2-7, with D maybe TRBD2 (5 bases). Germline loops: CDR1 MGHRA, CDR2 YSYEKL. V lost 4 bases and J lost 7, with 26 bases in between. This CDR3 spans 17 amino acids. The CDR3 DNA is TGCGCCAGCAGCCCCATTCCCTCCGGGCCTACGGGCGGGGAGCAGTACTTC. Amino acids: CASSPIPSGPTGGEQYF.

The chain employs TRBV7-2 and TRBJ2-7, with 12 bases lining up with TRBD2. The V and J ends lost 4 bases and 4 bases, in that order; junction bases with no gene match: 5. The CDR3 sequence is 15 residues long. Germline V lookup: CDR1 SGHTA, CDR2 FQGNSA. The CDR3 nucleotides read TGTGCCAGCAGCTCGCGACTAGCGGGAGTGTACGAGCAGTACTTC. Amino acids: CASSSRLAGVYEQYF.

The V gene is TRBV6-5, the J gene TRBJ1-1; 11 bases are a match to TRBD1. From germline, CDR1 is MNHEY and CDR2 SVGAGI. CDR3 length equals 13 residues. V was pared by 8 bases and J by 4 bases, with 3 bases of the junction left unmatched. CDR3 amino acids: CASRGQGGTEAFF. DNA of the CDR3: TGTGCCAGCCGGGGACAGGGGGGCACTGAAGCTTTCTTT.

J is TRBJ2-2 and V is TRBV5-5; TRBD2 might be the D (6 bases). CDR3 length: 16 amino acids. V lost 4 bases and J 0 bases, leaving 13 bases between the germline ends. Germline V gene data show CDR1 as SGHKS and CDR2 as YYEKEE (reference sequence). The CDR3 sequence: CASSRSGPTNTGELFF. The CDR3, as DNA: TGTGCCAGCAGCCGCAGCGGGCCTACGAACACCGGGGAGCTGTTTTTT. The whole variable domain, filled in from reference TRBV5-5 and TRBJ2-2, reads DAGVTQSPTHLIKTRGQQVTLRCSPISGHKSVSWYQQVLGQGPQFIFQYYEKEERGRGNFPDRFSARQFPNYSSELNVNALLLGDSALYLCASSRSGPTNTGELFFGEGSRLTVL.

The chain is built from TRBV6-6 and TRBJ1-2; no reliable D call. The CDR3 is made up of 16 amino acids. V lost 0 bases and J lost 6, with 17 bases in between. Germline CDR1 is MNHNY and CDR2 is SVGAGI (reference sequence). This CDR3 is CASSYSGGSYSDGYTF. Written as DNA, the CDR3 is TGTGCCAGCAGTTACTCGGGCGGGTCCTACAGCGATGGCTACACCTTC.

This sequence joins TRBV16 and TRBJ2-1, with 10 bases identical to TRBD2. CDR3 length: 16 residues. Germline assignment: CDR1 KGHSY and CDR2 FQNENV. V lost 0 bases to trimming and J lost 7 bases; unmatched junction nucleotides: 6. CDR3: CASSQSSSGRRNEQFF. The CDR3 region has the DNA TGTGCCAGCAGCCAATCGTCTAGCGGGAGAAGAAATGAGCAGTTCTTC.

The chain recombines TRBV28 with TRBJ2-7; 8 bases line up with TRBD2. The germline CDR1 and CDR2 sequences are MDHEN and SYDVKM. Trimming at V came to 6 bases and at J to 3 bases, leaving 4 bases not matched to a gene. The CDR3 totals 13 residues. The CDR3 DNA reads TGTGCCAGCAGGGAGGGGACTAGCTACGAGCAGTACTTC. This gives the protein CASREGTSYEQYF.